A single T cell receptor beta chain is shown here with its context. Its target is unknown. This CDR3 comprises 12 residues. V shed 8 bases and J shed 4 bases, with 10 bases lying between them. CDR1 is SGHTA, CDR2 FQGTGA, per germline. These data originate in a study of blood T cells in healthy people across ages. Study-level points and caveats: Since the PBMCs were unsorted, naive and antigen-experienced cells could not be conclusively compared.

The second PCR ran roughly 6 to 11 cycles with a sample-barcoded 5' primer and J-beta primers. A template-switch adaptor with 12 random nucleotides tagged each cDNA molecule. TCRdb re-called the 5' RACE reads through MiXCR, storing one row per CDR3 protein. The table lists more than 1 million distinct CDR3 sequences, 40% to 55% of them singletons. Sequencing was done on a sample of blood. This rearrangement joins TRBV7-3 to TRBJ2-3; D is perhaps TRBD1 or TRBD2 (5 bases each). The receptor was derived from a woman aged 60 to 75 in good health. CDR3 sequence: CASRDESDTQYF. The DNA for the CDR3 is TGTGCCAGCCGGGACGAGTCAGATACGCAGTATTTT.